The TCR beta chain under discussion was sequenced for a study of CXCR3-negative and CXCR3-positive naive CD8 T cells. Study-wide background: The libraries yielded about 135 million TRB reads, about 1.5 +/- 0.3 million each.

TRB cDNA was prepared as libraries by UMI-labeled 5' RACE. TCRdb reprocessed the 5' RACE reads, keeping one entry per CDR3 protein, no DNA. The sample table includes around 66,000 distinct CDR3 sequences. To note about this clonotype: Its target is unknown.

A CD45RO-CCR7+CD27+CD95- phenotype identified naive CD8+ T cells. The study, taken as a whole, reports: Surface CD5 looked about the same in the naive subsets, so the authors worked out TCR strength from TRB CDR3 properties. Naive cells with CXCR3 showed TRB CDR3s that were more hydrophobic than those in CXCR3-negative naive cells. Whereas memory cells differed, naive CXCR3-negative and CXCR3-positive cells shared similar TRBV-TRBJ usage.

Sequencing was done on a sample of naive CXCR3+ CD8+ T cells from blood. As to subset: CD45RO-CCR7+CD27+CD95- naive CD8+ T cells expressing CXCR3 (TNR3+). This sequence was found in a human donor in good health. Some clones in this sample may be carry-over from other donors' samples.

The CDR3 sequence: CASSKYRDLWENEQYF. The chain is built from TRBV21-1 and TRBJ2-7; there is no DNA to check the TCRdb D call of TRBD2. TRBV21-1 is flagged as a pseudogene. The CDR3 runs to 16 residues.